Reported below is one T cell receptor beta chain. This CDR3 is also generated by other DNA sequences in the sample. The data derive from a study of OX40 agonist ivuxolimab in advanced cancers. TCRdb's copy holds only in-frame clones and misses some; the assay was immunoSEQ multiplex PCR. Among roughly 58,000 clones listed, over 85% were seen once. The CDR3 runs to 12 residues. The V gene lost 5 bases and the J gene lost 0 bases, with 3 bases spanning the gap. Germline lookup yields CDR1 PRHDT and CDR2 FYEKMQ (reference sequence). Sample: CD4+ or CD8+ T cells sorted from blood, taken in a trial of the OX40 agonist ivuxolimab. The V and J genes are TRBV13 and TRBJ2-3; no definite D call. This TCR was recovered from an adult with an advanced solid tumor such as melanoma, head and neck, liver or kidney cancer. CDR3 DNA: TGTGCCAGCAGCCAAAGCACAGATACGCAGTATTTT. Amino acid sequence: CASSQSTDTQYF.